The text below deals with one TCR beta chain. Its antigen is not identified. The protocol was immunoSEQ multiplex PCR, while the TCRdb copy is restricted to in-frame clones and leaves out a portion. The table records 1.4 million or so clones, approximately 98.5% of them present only once. Negatively enriched CD4+ T cells were divided by CD45RA into naive and memory. Germline CDR1 reads MNHEY; CDR2 reads SMNVEV (reference sequence). This CDR3 has 13 residues. V dropped 6 bases and J dropped 1; count of bases not matched to a gene: 2. The sample comes from a study of shared clonotypes between healthy human individuals. Whole-study results and caveats: Naive subsets, compared against memory subsets, generally had larger estimated richness values. Exclusively blood specimens were collected; tissue repertoires likely differ. Generation probability values for non-shared clonotypes were lower than those for clonotypes shared by all four donors.

Sequenced material: naive CD4+ T cells sorted from blood. Specified subset: CD45RA+ positively selected. The origin of this receptor is a man in his thirties or forties in good health. The chain has TRBV27 and TRBJ2-5; 7 positions agree with TRBD2. CDR3 sequence reads: CASRRESQETQYF. CDR3 coding DNA: TGTGCCAGCAGGCGGGAGTCCCAAGAGACCCAGTACTTC.